The sequence of this T cell receptor beta chain was determined in a study of a mutant IDH1 vaccine in newly diagnosed glioma. Study context: Vaccines were first given 4-6 weeks after radiotherapy alone, or with temozolomide cycles. Patients previously underwent radiotherapy, temozolomide, or both, and most underwent both. Overall study results and limits: Vaccination elicited immune responses in 90% to 95% of patients.

Clones were read by immunoSEQ multiplex PCR, and TCRdb kept only the in-frame ones, dropping some. The profile shows under 150,000 clones, 80% of them singletons. Time point described: week 11, during vaccination. The investigators gave 300 ug of mutant IDH1 20-mer peptide in each vaccine dose, together with topical imiquimod. Patients carried new grade 3 or 4 IDH1-mutant astrocytomas lacking nuclear ATRX. Points on this clone: Its matching antigen is unknown.

The CDR3 has 10 residues. Germline V gives CDR1 SQVTM, CDR2 ANQGSEA. V lost 6 bases and J 4 bases, leaving 4 bases between the germline ends. The receptor comes from a man aged 40-55 years with glioma. The input for sequencing was PBMCs, taken from a glioma patient whose treatment included an IDH1 peptide vaccine. This rearrangement joins TRBV29-1 to TRBJ2-1; D is uncertain. The CDR3 region has the DNA TGCAGCGTAGTGTACAATGAGCAGTTCTTC. Protein sequence: CSVVYNEQFF.